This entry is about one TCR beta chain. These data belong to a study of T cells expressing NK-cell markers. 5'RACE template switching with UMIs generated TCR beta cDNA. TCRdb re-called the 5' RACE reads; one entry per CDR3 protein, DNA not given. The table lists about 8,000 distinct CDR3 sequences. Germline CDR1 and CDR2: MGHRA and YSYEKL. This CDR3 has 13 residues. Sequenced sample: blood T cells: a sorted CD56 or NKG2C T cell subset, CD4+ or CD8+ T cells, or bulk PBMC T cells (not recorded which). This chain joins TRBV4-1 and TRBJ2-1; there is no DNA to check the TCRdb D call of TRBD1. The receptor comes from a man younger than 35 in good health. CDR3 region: CASSQDYRGVQFF.